This TCR beta chain was found in a study of blood T cell repertoires in COVID-19. Across the study: Donors in the United States, Italy and Spain gave samples during acute or convalescent COVID-19. In each case, the material was cDNA or gDNA derived from T cells, B-cell-depleted T cells, or PBMCs.

Original data processing: Reference gene primer amplification in the assay estimated nucleated cell counts. Using immunoSEQ multiplex PCR, the repertoire was profiled, and TCRdb retains in-frame clones only, with some absent. The V and J calls and clone size were taken over from that table, and D and trimming were inferred from the DNA. The sample has roughly 250,000 clones; approximately 79% are singletons. The length of the CDR3 is 13 residues. V lost 4 bases, J lost 8 bases, and 2 bases stayed unmatched. Germline V CDR1 and CDR2: KGHSY, FQNENV. This clone has more than one count but fewer than ten.

V and J are TRBV16 and TRBJ1-2; 12 bases line up with TRBD1. Sequencing used peripheral blood. The sequence was obtained from a woman aged 40 to 50 with active or convalescent COVID-19. DNA of the CDR3: TGTGCCAGCAGCCCCGGGACAGGGGGCGGCTACACCTTC. The encoded protein is CASSPGTGGGYTF.